Listed below are T cell receptor beta chains from one sample, sequenced in a study of shared clonotypes between healthy human individuals. This table comes from immunoSEQ multiplex PCR, and its TCRdb copy is limited to in-frame clones, with some not included. The sample shows 600,000 to 750,000 clones, 55% to 75% of them seen only once. The sample consisted of memory CD4+ T cells sorted from blood. The origin of the receptors is a woman in her thirties in good health. CDR3s include the opening cysteine and the closing phenylalanine or tryptophan. D genes are given only for firm matches. Some rows mark clone size as missing; the rest say once, few, many or name a class of expanded clone.

d_gene	v_gene	j_gene	abundance	CDR3aa	CDR3nt
TRBD2	TRBV19	TRBJ2-7	-	CASRRLASGHEQYF	TGTGCCAGCCGTCGACTAGCGTCAGGCCACGAGCAGTACTTC
-	TRBV2	TRBJ1-1	-	CASSAEQGGVSEAFF	TGTGCCAGCAGCGCCGAACAGGGTGGGGTTTCTGAAGCTTTCTTT
-	TRBV5-1	TRBJ2-1	-	CASSFNQHEQFF	TGCGCCAGCAGCTTTAACCAGCATGAGCAGTTCTTC
TRBD1	TRBV18	TRBJ1-5	once	CASSPERQGAGNQPQHF	TGTGCCAGCTCACCCGAACGCCAGGGGGCTGGCAATCAGCCCCAGCATTTT
-	TRBV13	TRBJ2-1	-	CASSLSGEQFF	TGTGCCAGCAGCTTATCAGGTGAGCAGTTCTTC
TRBD2	TRBV28	TRBJ2-1	few	CASRPAGLAYNEQFF	TGTGCCAGCAGACCAGCGGGACTCGCCTACAATGAGCAGTTCTTC
TRBD2	TRBV19	TRBJ2-1	-	CASSPLAGGPVEQFF	TGTGCCAGTAGTCCACTAGCGGGAGGGCCTGTTGAGCAGTTCTTC
TRBD2	TRBV4-1	TRBJ2-1	-	CASSRGTSGSNFYNEQFF	TGCGCCAGCAGCCGGGGGACTAGCGGGAGTAATTTCTACAATGAGCAGTTCTTC
-	TRBV5-1	TRBJ1-5	once	CASSLDSLSNQPQHF	TGCGCCAGCAGCTTGGATAGCCTTAGCAATCAGCCCCAGCATTTT
TRBD1	TRBV27	TRBJ2-7	once	CASSWTGAYEQYF	TGTGCCAGCAGTTGGACAGGGGCCTACGAGCAGTACTTC
-	TRBV28	TRBJ1-2	-	CASSWGSNYGYTF	TGTGCCAGCTCATGGGGATCTAACTATGGCTACACCTTC
TRBD1	TRBV5-4	TRBJ2-7	-	CASSFDRGTSYEQYF	TGTGCCAGCAGCTTCGACAGGGGGACATCCTACGAGCAGTACTTC